This TCR beta chain was sequenced for a study of graft-versus-host responses after intestinal transplantation. Study overall: The study gave all recipients anti-thymocyte globulin induction, then tacrolimus and steroids for roughly 3 years.

About this clone: Its specificity is not known.

Germline CDR1 LNHNV, CDR2 YYDKDF (reference sequence). The CDR3 spans 16 residues. V was clipped by 9 bases and J by 3 bases, with 21 bases between them. Study-level results: Recipient marrow contained GvH clones, some of which appeared first in ileum or blood. Early HvG declines after transplant were associated with peak circulating GvH clone levels.

Profiled with immunoSEQ multiplex PCR; TCRdb holds only in-frame clones, not every one. Seen here are about 47,000 clones, 85% to 95% observed once, and the top ten hold 5% to 7%. The chain carries TRBV15 and TRBJ1-3; perhaps TRBD1 as D (5 bases). The starting material was PBMCs, obtained 786 days after a first intestinal transplant, on the day of a second. The receptor comes from a human patient who received an intestinal transplant, so some T cells may come from the graft donor. CDR3 sequence: CATSARGGADGNTIYF. DNA of the CDR3: TGTGCCACTTCGGCCCGGGGAGGGGCGGATGGAAACACCATATATTTT.